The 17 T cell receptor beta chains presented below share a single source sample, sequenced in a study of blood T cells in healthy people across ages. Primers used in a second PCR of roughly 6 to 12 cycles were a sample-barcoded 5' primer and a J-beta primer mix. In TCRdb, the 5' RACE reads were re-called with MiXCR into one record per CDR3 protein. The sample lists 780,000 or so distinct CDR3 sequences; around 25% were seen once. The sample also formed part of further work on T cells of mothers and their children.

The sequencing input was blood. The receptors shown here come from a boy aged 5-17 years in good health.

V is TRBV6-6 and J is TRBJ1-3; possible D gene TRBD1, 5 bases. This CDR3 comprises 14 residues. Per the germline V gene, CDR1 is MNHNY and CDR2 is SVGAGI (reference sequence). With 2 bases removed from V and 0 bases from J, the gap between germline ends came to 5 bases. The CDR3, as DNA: TGTGCCAGCAGTTACGGGGGCTCTGGAAACACCATATATTTT. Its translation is CASSYGGSGNTIYF.

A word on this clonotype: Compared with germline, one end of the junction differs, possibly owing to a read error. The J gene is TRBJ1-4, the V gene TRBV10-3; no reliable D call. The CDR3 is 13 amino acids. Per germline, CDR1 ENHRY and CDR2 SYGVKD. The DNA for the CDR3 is TGTGCCATCACAGAGGCCCTTAATGAGAAACTGTTTTTT. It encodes CAITEALNEKLFF.

The CDR3: CSVIGRDNEKLFF. The DNA for the CDR3 is TGCAGCGTTATAGGACGGGACAATGAAAAACTGTTTTTT. V and J are TRBV29-1 and TRBJ1-4, with a tentative D call TRBD1 (5 bases). This CDR3 comprises 13 residues. With 5 bases removed from V and 5 bases from J, the gap between germline ends came to 12 bases. Germline assignment: CDR1 SQVTM and CDR2 ANQGSEA. The entire variable domain, with the rest obtained from reference TRBV29-1 and TRBJ1-4, is as follows: SAVISQKPSRDICQRGTSLTIQCQVDSQVTMMFWYRQQPGQSLTLIATANQGSEATYESGFVIDKFPISRPNLTFSTLTVSNMSPEDSSIYLCSVIGRDNEKLFFGSGTQLSVL.

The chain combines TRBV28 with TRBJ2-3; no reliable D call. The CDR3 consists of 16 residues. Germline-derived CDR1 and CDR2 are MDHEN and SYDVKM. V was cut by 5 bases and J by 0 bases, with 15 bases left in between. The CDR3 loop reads CASSHYSSPSTDTQYF. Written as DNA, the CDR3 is TGTGCCAGCAGTCATTATAGCAGCCCTAGCACAGATACGCAGTATTTT.

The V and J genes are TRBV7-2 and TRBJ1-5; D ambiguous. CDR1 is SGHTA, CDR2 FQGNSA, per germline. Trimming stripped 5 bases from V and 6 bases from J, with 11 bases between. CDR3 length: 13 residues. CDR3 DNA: TGTGCCAGCAGCCCTGCAATGGCTCAGCCCCAGCATTTT. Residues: CASSPAMAQPQHF.

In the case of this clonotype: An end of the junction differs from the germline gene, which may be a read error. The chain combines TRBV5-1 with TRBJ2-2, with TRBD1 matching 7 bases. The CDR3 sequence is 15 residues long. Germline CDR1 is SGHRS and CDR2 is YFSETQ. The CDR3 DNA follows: TGCGCCATCAGCACAACAGGGGCGAACACCGGGGAGCTGTTTTTT. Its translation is CAISTTGANTGELFF.

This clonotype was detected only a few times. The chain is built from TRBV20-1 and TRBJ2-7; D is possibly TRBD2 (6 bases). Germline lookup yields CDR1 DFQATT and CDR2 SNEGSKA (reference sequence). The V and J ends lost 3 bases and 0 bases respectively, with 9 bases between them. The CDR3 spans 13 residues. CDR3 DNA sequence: TGCAGTGCTAGGTGGGACTCCTCCTACGAGCAGTACTTC. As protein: CSARWDSSYEQYF.

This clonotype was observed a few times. The CDR3 region has the DNA TGCAGTGTCCTAGCGGCGGGGGAGACCCAGTACTTC. Amino acid sequence: CSVLAAGETQYF. The chain links TRBV20-1 to TRBJ2-5; 7 bases map to TRBD2. V dropped 7 bases and J dropped 5; count of bases not matched to a gene: 7. The CDR3 sequence is 12 residues long. CDR1 DFQATT and CDR2 SNEGSKA come from the germline V gene (reference sequence).

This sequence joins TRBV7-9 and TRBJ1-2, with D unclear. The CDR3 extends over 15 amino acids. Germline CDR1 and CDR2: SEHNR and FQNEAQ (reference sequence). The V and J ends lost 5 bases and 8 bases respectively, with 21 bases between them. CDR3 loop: CASSPTLDSPKGYTF. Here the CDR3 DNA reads TGTGCCAGCAGCCCGACCTTGGACTCACCGAAGGGCTACACCTTC.

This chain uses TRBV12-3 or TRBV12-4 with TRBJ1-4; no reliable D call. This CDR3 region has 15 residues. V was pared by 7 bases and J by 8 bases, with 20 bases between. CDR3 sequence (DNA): TGTGCCAGCACCTCCGGCCGGGGTCTCTGGGAAAAACTGTTTTTT. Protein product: CASTSGRGLWEKLFF.

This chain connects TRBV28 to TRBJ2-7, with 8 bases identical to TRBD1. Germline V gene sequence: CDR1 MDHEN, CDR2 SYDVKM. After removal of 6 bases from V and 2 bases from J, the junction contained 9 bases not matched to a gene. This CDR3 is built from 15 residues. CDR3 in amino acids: CASSAEGQETYEQYF. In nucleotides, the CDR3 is TGTGCCAGCAGCGCTGAGGGACAGGAAACCTACGAGCAGTACTTC.

This CDR3 reads CASSLARVGHQTGELFF. The CDR3 bases are TGTGCCAGCAGCCTCGCCCGCGTAGGGCACCAGACCGGGGAGCTGTTTTTT. This chain joins TRBV3-1 and TRBJ2-2; D remains unclear. Germline CDR1 LGHDT, CDR2 YNNKEL (reference sequence). The CDR3 spans 17 residues. V dropped 4 bases and J dropped 5 bases, with 20 bases sitting between them.

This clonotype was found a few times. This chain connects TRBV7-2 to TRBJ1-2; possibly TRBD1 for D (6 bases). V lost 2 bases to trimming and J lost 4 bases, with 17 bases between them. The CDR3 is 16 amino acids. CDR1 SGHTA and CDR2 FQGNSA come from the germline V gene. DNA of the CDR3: TGTGCCAGCAGCTTACGTAGATTGGACAGCGGCTATGGCTACACCTTC. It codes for CASSLRRLDSGYGYTF. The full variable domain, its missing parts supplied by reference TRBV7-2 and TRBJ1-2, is GAGVSQSPSNKVTEKGKDVELRCDPISGHTALYWYRQSLGQGLEFLIYFQGNSAPDKSGLPSDRFSAERTGGSVSTLTIQRTQQEDSAVYLCASSLRRLDSGYGYTFGSGTRLTVV.

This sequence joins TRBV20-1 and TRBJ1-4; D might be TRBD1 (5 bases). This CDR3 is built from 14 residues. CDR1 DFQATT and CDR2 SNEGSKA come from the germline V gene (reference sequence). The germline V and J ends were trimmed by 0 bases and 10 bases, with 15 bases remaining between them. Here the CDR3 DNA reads TGCAGTGCTAGAGATGTGACCGTAGACAGAAAACTGTTTTTT. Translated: CSARDVTVDRKLFF.

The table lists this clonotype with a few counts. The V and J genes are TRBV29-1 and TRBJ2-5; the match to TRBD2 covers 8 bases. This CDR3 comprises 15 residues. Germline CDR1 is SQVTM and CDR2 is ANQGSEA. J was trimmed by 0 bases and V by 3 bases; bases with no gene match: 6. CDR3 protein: CSVELAGKYQETQYF. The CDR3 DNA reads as TGCAGCGTTGAGTTAGCGGGGAAGTACCAAGAGACCCAGTACTTC.

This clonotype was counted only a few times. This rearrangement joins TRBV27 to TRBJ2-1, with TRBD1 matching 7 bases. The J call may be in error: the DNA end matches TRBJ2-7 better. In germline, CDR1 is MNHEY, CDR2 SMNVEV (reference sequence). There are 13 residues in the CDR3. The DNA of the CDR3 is TGTGCCATAAGGGGGCATAATACCTACGAGCAGTACTTC. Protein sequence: CAIRGHNTYEQYF.

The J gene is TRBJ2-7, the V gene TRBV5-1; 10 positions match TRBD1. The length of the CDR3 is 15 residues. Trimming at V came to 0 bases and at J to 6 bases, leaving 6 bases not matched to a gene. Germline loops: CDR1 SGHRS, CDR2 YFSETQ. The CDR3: CASSLVPGQGSEQYF. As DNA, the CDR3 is TGCGCCAGCAGCTTGGTTCCGGGACAGGGGAGCGAGCAGTACTTC.